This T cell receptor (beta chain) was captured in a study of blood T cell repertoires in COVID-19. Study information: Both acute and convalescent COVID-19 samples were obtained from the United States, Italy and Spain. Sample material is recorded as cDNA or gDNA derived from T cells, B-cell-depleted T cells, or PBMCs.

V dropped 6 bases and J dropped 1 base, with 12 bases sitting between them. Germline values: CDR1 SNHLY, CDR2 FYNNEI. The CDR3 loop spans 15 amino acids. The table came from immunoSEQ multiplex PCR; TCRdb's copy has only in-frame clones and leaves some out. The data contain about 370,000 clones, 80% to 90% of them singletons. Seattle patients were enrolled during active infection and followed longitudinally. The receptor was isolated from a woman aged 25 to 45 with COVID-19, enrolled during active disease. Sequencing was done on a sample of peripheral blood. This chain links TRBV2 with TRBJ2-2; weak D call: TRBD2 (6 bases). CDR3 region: CASRERAGNTGELFF. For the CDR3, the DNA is TGTGCCAGCAGGGAACGAGCGGGGAACACCGGGGAGCTGTTTTTT.